This T cell receptor (beta chain) was found in a study of identical twins (dated by TCRdb to the mid-2010s). A note on the overall study: To test whether fetal clonotypes persist, the study used deep sequencing on TCR alpha and beta repertoires from monozygotic twins, unrelated adults of various ages, and cord blood. Replicate twin experiments were performed at different times using different library preparation protocols to rule out contamination.

There are a few counts of this clonotype. Its antigen is currently not known. No base quality information exists; no much larger clone differs at one position. Every donor was a healthy Caucasian. Three unrelated non-twin adults were additionally sequenced: a male aged 18 to 30, a male aged 50 to 60 and a female aged 50 to 60. Using Miltenyi CD45RO+ enrichment and human naive T-cell isolation kits, memory (CD45RO+) and naive T cells were isolated from PBMC. The full study reports these points: Compared with coincidental sharing between unrelated individuals, out-of-frame TCR alpha sequences shared between twins had an excess of sequences with low generation probability. Abundant cord blood beta clonotypes had fewer insertions, young adult naive repertoires showed a similar but weaker trend, and memory repertoires showed no such trend. A weaker excess of twin sharing was found in beta out-of-frame sequences because the signal-to-noise ratio was lowered by fewer shared sequences. Because the same donors could not be followed over many years, the conclusions relied on cross-sectional statistical analysis. Recombination models systematically underestimated out-of-frame TCR alpha sharing in monozygotic twins but agreed with sharing between unrelated individuals. Invariant T cells such as MAIT and iNKT could partly confound zero-insertion analyses, although diverse VJ usage argued against such confounding for most clonotypes.

Inclusive of the bounding cysteine and phenylalanine, the CDR3 is 16 residues long. Only CDR3 DNA is held: 48 bases, read in frame from base 1. Germline trimming amounts to 6 bases on V and 5 bases on J, with 10 as the count of junction bases outside the gene matches. CDR1 and CDR2 were assigned from the germline V gene as MNHEY and SVGAGI. The method behind the library was 5' RACE. Reads for this sample came from an Illumina HiSeq 2000. A universal primer binding site was introduced by template switching, and a unique molecular identifier was present in the final cDNA, enabling accurate counting of TCR cDNA molecules. Specific primers in the conserved constant-segment region were used to synthesize first-strand cDNA for TCR alpha and beta chains. To control for contamination, each cDNA library was double barcoded with a SMART-Mk sample barcode plus Illumina barcodes. TruSeq adapter sequences along with Illumina sample barcodes were introduced in two successive PCR steps. Sequencing of the TCR alpha and beta cDNA libraries was done on the Illumina HiSeq platform using custom primers. The authors' pipeline ran thus. MiGEC processed the raw reads to extract unique molecular identifiers, while MiXCR was used to determine the CDR3 positions. Recombination models were inferred per individual with the repgenHMM and IGoR tools using an EM algorithm. Shared clonotype analysis was performed with the tcR package in R, normalizing sharing by the product of cloneset sizes. To study raw recombination free of thymic and clonal selection effects, out-of-frame nonproductive sequences were analyzed. TCRdb trimmed the raw reads at Q25, called clones with MiXCR and kept productive beta chains. CDR3 protein duplicates are merged, each entry listing the most common genes and DNA. TCRdb's processing, not the authors' own work, is the source of the V and J calls. Here the sample has fewer than 450,000 distinct CDR3 sequences; roughly 9% occur a single time. 8% to 10% of the sample lies in the top ten.

This TCR came from a woman in her fifties or sixties in good health. In this chain, TRBV6-5 is recombined with TRBJ2-3; a stretch of 11 junction bases matches TRBD2. Input material: naive T cells sorted from blood. What this sample's cell subset or site label stands for: cells isolated with a human naive T-cell isolation kit. DNA sequence: TGTGCCAGCAGCATACTAGCGGGAGCCCAACAAGATACGCAGTATTTT. It is translated as CASSILAGAQQDTQYF.